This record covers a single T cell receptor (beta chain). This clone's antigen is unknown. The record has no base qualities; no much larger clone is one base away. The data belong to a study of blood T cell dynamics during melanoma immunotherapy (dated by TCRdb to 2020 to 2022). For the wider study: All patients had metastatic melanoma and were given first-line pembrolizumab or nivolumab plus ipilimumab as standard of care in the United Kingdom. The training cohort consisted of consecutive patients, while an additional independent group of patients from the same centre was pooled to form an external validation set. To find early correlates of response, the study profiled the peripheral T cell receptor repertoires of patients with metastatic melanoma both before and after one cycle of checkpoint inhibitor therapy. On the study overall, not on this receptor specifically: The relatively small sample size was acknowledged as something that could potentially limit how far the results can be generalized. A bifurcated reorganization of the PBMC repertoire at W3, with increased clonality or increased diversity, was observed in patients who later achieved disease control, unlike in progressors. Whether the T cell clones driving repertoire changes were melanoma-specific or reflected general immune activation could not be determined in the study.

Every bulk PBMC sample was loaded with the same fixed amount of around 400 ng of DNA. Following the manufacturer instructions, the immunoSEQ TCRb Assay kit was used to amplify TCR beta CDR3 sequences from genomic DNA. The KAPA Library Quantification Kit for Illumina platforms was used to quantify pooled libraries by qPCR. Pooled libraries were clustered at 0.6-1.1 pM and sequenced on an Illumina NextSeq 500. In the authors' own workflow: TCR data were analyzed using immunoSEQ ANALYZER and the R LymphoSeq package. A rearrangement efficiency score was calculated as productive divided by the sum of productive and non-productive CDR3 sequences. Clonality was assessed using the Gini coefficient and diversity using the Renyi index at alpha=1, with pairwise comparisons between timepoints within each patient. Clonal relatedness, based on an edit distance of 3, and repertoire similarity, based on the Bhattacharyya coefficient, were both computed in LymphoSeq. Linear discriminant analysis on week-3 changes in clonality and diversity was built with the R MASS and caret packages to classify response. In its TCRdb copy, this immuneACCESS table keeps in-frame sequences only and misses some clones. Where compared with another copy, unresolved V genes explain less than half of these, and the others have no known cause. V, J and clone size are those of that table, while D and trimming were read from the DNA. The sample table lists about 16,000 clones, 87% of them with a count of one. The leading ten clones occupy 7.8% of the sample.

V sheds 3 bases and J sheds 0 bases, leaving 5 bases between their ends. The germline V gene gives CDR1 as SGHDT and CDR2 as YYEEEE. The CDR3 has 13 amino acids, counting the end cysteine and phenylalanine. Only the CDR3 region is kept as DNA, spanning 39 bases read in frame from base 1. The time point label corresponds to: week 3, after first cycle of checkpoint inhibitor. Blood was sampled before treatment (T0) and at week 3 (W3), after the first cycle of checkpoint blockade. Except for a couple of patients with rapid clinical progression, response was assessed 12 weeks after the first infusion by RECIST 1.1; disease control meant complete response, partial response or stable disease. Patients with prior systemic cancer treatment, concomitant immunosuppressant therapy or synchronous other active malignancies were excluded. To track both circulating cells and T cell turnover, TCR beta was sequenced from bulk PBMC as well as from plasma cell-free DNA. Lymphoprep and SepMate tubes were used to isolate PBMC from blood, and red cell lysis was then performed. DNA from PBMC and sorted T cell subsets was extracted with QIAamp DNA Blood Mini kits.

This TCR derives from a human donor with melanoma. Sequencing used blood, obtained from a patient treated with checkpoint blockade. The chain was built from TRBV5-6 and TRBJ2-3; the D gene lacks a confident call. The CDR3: CASSSTSTDTQYF. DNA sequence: TGTGCCAGCAGCTCTACTAGCACAGATACGCAGTATTTT.